The text below deals with one T cell receptor (beta chain). Sequencing used immunoSEQ v3.0 at survey level. This table comes from immunoSEQ multiplex PCR, and its TCRdb copy is limited to in-frame clones, with some not included. The sample holds more than 25,000 clones; roughly 92% are singletons and the top ten take roughly 4%. This sample was included in a study of long-term antiretroviral therapy in people with HIV. Per the germline V gene, CDR1 is PRHDT and CDR2 is FYEKMQ (reference sequence). The CDR3 has 15 residues. J gave up 9 bases and V 3 bases, and 7 bases lay outside the gene matches. The specimen comprised unsorted PBMCs, sampled 3.1 years after starting antiretroviral therapy. The chain is built from TRBV13 and TRBJ2-1; 11 bases are shared with TRBD2. The clonotype comes from a man aged 18-30 years with HIV. CDR3 DNA sequence: TGTGCCAGCAGCTTGGCACTAGCGGGAGTTGGTGAGCAGTTCTTC. This encodes CASSLALAGVGEQFF.